This T cell receptor (beta chain) was identified during a study of T cell changes during pregnancy in multiple sclerosis. Assay: immunoSEQ multiplex PCR; the TCRdb copy retains only in-frame clones and omits some. The sample yields approximately 46,000 clones, roughly nine tenths seen once. Trimming removed 5 bases from V and 3 bases from J; junction bases left unmatched: 7. The CDR3 has 16 amino acids. The germline gives CDR1 SEHNR, CDR2 FQNEAQ (reference sequence). This TCR was sampled from a female donor with multiple sclerosis, enrolled in a pregnancy study. V is TRBV7-9 and J is TRBJ2-3; 11 nucleotides match TRBD2. The source material was CD4+ T cells from peripheral blood mononuclear cells, sampled after pregnancy. The CDR3 DNA sequence: TGTGCCAGCAGCCCCGGAACTAGCGGGAGTACAGATACGCAGTATTTT. Translated: CASSPGTSGSTDTQYF.